This T cell receptor (beta chain) was profiled in a study of blood T cell repertoires in COVID-19. CDR1 SGHKS and CDR2 YYEKEE come from the germline V gene (reference sequence). Unmatched junction bases numbered 6, after V lost 3 bases and J lost 1 base. The CDR3 sequence is 16 residues long. As processed by the authors: It was from reference gene primer amplification that nucleated cell counts were estimated. Libraries were prepared by immunoSEQ multiplex PCR; TCRdb keeps only in-frame clonotypes and omits some of them. The V and J calls and clone size are taken from that table; D and trimming were inferred from the DNA. Altogether some 350,000 clones are present, about 88% being singletons, with the ten largest covering approximately 2.9%.

This sequence joins TRBV5-5 and TRBJ1-3, with 8 bases identical to TRBD1. Specimen: peripheral blood. The receptor was derived from a human donor in a cohort sampled during active COVID-19. The CDR3 sequence: CASSYRGMGSGNTIYF. The DNA of the CDR3 is TGTGCCAGCAGCTACAGGGGGATGGGGTCTGGAAACACCATATATTTT.